Following are 10 T cell receptor beta chains from one sample sequenced in a study of blood T cell repertoires in COVID-19 (dated by TCRdb to 2020 to 2022). The library was obtained by the immunoSEQ multiplex PCR assay. In its TCRdb copy, this immuneACCESS table keeps in-frame sequences only and misses some clones. Where compared with another copy, unresolved V genes explain less than half of these, and the others have no known cause. Recorded for this sample are 290,000 or so clones; around 90% of them occurred a single time. The top ten clonotypes cover 1% to 1.5% of the sample. The source material was peripheral blood. These receptors were taken from a man aged 70 or older with acute or convalescent COVID-19.

The chain joins TRBV5-4 to TRBJ2-5, with 7 bases identical to TRBD1. The V and J ends lost 3 bases and 5 bases, in that order; junction bases with no gene match: 10. The CDR3 is 15 residues long. Per the germline V gene, CDR1 is SGHNT and CDR2 is YYREEE (reference sequence). The CDR3 is CASSSRQGRTETQYF. The CDR3 nucleotides are TGTGCCAGCAGCTCTCGACAGGGAAGAACGGAGACCCAGTACTTC.

About this clone: At one end the junction does not follow the germline gene, possibly because of a read error. The chain links TRBV11-2 to TRBJ1-2, with 11 positions matching TRBD1. CDR3 length: 17 amino acids. Germline lookup yields CDR1 SGHAT and CDR2 FQNNGV. The CDR3 coding sequence is TGTGCCAGCAGCATAGGACAGGGGGCATTTACTAAATATGGCTACACCTTC. Protein product: CASSIGQGAFTKYGYTF.

V usage is TRBV5-4 and J usage is TRBJ2-7; D may be TRBD2 (6 bases). This CDR3 is 15 amino acids long. With 4 bases removed from V and 0 bases from J, the gap between germline ends came to 14 bases. Germline V gene sequence: CDR1 SGHNT, CDR2 YYREEE (reference sequence). The CDR3 reads CASSRDSLSSYEQYF. The CDR3 region has the DNA TGTGCCAGCAGCCGGGACTCACTGAGCTCCTACGAGCAGTACTTC.

The chain employs TRBV7-8 and TRBJ1-5; no firm D call. The CDR3 has 15 amino acids. Germline V lookup: CDR1 SGHVS, CDR2 FQNEAQ. Trimming stripped 2 bases from V and 6 bases from J, with 14 bases between. As DNA, the CDR3 is TGTGCCAGCAGCTTACTCGCTGGACTTGGTCAGCCCCAGCATTTT. Protein: CASSLLAGLGQPQHF.

Here the CDR3 DNA reads TGTGCCAGCAGCCTAACCGGGACAGGGGAATTTGAGGATCAGCCCCAGCATTTT. It codes for CASSLTGTGEFEDQPQHF. V usage is TRBV5-4 and J usage is TRBJ1-5; 10 bases map to TRBD1. Germline trimming cut 4 bases from V and 5 bases from J; bases unmatched to any gene: 15. CDR1 and CDR2 from the germline V gene are SGHNT and YYREEE (reference sequence). CDR3 size: 18 residues. Full variable domain (rest looked up from reference TRBV5-4 and TRBJ1-5): ETGVTQSPTHLIKTRGQQVTLRCSSQSGHNTVSWYQQALGQGPQFIFQYYREEENGRGNFPPRFSGLQFPNYSSELNVNALELDDSALYLCASSLTGTGEFEDQPQHFGDGTRLSIL.

This sequence joins TRBV28 and TRBJ2-7; 8 bases fit TRBD1. Germline V gene data show CDR1 as MDHEN and CDR2 as SYDVKM. After removal of 2 bases from V and 7 bases from J, the junction contained 7 bases not matched to a gene. CDR3 length: 14 amino acids. CDR3 protein: CASSLGAGDREQYF. As DNA, the CDR3 is TGTGCCAGCAGTTTAGGTGCAGGGGACAGGGAGCAGTACTTC. Full variable domain (remainder filled in from reference TRBV28 and TRBJ2-7): DVKVTQSSRYLVKRTGEKVFLECVQDMDHENMFWYRQDPGLGLRLIYFSYDVKMKEKGDIPEGYSVSREKKERFSLILESASTNQTSMYLCASSLGAGDREQYFGPGTRLTVT.

The chain combines TRBV7-9 with TRBJ1-4, with D unclear. The V and J ends lost 5 bases and 8 bases respectively, with 12 bases between them. The CDR3 runs to 13 residues. Germline CDR1 is SEHNR and CDR2 is FQNEAQ (reference sequence). CDR3 protein: CASSPSGGEKLFF. CDR3 nucleotides: TGTGCCAGCAGCCCCTCGGGAGGGGAAAAACTGTTTTTT.

This clone was counted once. The chain recombines TRBV28 with TRBJ2-7; no firm D call. The CDR3 is 12 amino acids. Germline V lookup: CDR1 MDHEN, CDR2 SYDVKM. Trimming pared 11 bases from V and 4 bases from J, leaving 15 bases between. The CDR3 loop reads CASRGPLYEQYF. The CDR3 nucleotides are TGTGCCTCTCGAGGTCCCTTATACGAGCAGTACTTC. The full variable domain, its missing parts supplied by reference TRBV28 and TRBJ2-7, is DVKVTQSSRYLVKRTGEKVFLECVQDMDHENMFWYRQDPGLGLRLIYFSYDVKMKEKGDIPEGYSVSREKKERFSLILESASTNQTSMYLCASRGPLYEQYFGPGTRLTVT.

The chain is built from TRBV4-3 and TRBJ2-3; D unclear. V was clipped by 1 base and J by 4 bases, with 9 bases between them. The CDR3 is 14 residues long. Per germline, CDR1 LGHNA and CDR2 YSLEER. The CDR3 DNA reads as TGCGCCAGCAGCCAAGTGCAGGTTCCAGATACGCAGTATTTT. Translating gives CASSQVQVPDTQYF.

The rearrangement uses TRBV11-2 and TRBJ1-1; D unclear. Germline V gene sequence: CDR1 SGHAT, CDR2 FQNNGV. This CDR3 contains 12 residues. Between the trimmed V and J ends, which lost 2 bases and 10 bases, there was a span of 11 bases. In nucleotides, the CDR3 is TGTGCCAGCAGCTTATCGGGGTGGGGAGCTTTCTTT. This sequence encodes CASSLSGWGAFF.